These 5 T cell receptor beta chains originate from one sample sequenced in a study of CD8+ T cells in alopecia areata. Extracted RNA was reverse transcribed into cDNA, the sequencing template. Sequenced by immunoSEQ multiplex PCR; TCRdb stores in-frame clones only, minus some. The data contain about 160,000 clones, over 45% of them seen just once; the ten biggest clones take up about 6.3%. The specimen was CD4+ T cells sorted from blood. These receptors were taken from a human donor with alopecia areata.

The CDR3 region has the DNA TGTGCCAGCAGTCCGCAGTCTAGCGGACCTAAGAGAACCCAGTACTTC. The encoded protein is CASSPQSSGPKRTQYF. V usage is TRBV28 and J usage is TRBJ2-5; 7 nucleotides match TRBD2. V trimming: 5 bases; J trimming: 8 bases; junction bases outside the gene matches: 17. The germline V gene has CDR1 MDHEN and CDR2 SYDVKM. The CDR3 has 16 residues. The whole variable domain, filled in from reference TRBV28 and TRBJ2-5, reads DVKVTQSSRYLVKRTGEKVFLECVQDMDHENMFWYRQDPGLGLRLIYFSYDVKMKEKGDIPEGYSVSREKKERFSLILESASTNQTSMYLCASSPQSSGPKRTQYFGPGTRLLVL.

For this clone: This CDR3 is also generated by other DNA sequences in the sample. The rearrangement links TRBV18 to TRBJ2-5; D gene uncertain. The CDR3 totals 10 residues. V was trimmed by 6 bases and J by 5 bases, leaving 4 bases between them. Germline values: CDR1 KGHSH, CDR2 LQKENI. CDR3 bases: TGTGCCAGCTCCCGCGAGACCCAGTACTTC. Residues: CASSRETQYF. The whole variable domain, filled in from reference TRBV18 and TRBJ2-5, reads NAGVMQNPRHLVRRRGQEARLRCSPMKGHSHVYWYRQLPEEGLKFMVYLQKENIIDESGMPKERFSAEFPKEGPSILRIQQVVRGDSAAYFCASSRETQYFGPGTRLLVL.

The chain joins TRBV6-6 to TRBJ1-2; no reliable D call. Deletions cut 5 bases from V and 4 bases from J, with 5 bases between. The CDR3 totals 11 residues. Germline assignment: CDR1 MNHNY and CDR2 SVGAGI (reference sequence). The CDR3 DNA is TGTGCCAGCAGTGGATTCTATGGCTACACCTTC. Its translation is CASSGFYGYTF.

CDR3 nucleotides: TGTGCCAGCAGTTACTCGTTCAGGACTAACACTGAAGCTTTCTTT. The encoded protein is CASSYSFRTNTEAFF. The chain combines TRBV6-5 with TRBJ1-1; D gene uncertain. The germline gives CDR1 MNHEY, CDR2 SVGAGI. The CDR3 length is 15 residues. The V and J ends lost 0 bases and 2 bases respectively, with 10 bases between them.

This clone showed up just a few times. The chain combines TRBV29-1 with TRBJ1-1, with D perhaps matching TRBD1 (5 bases). Trimming cost V 4 bases and J 0 bases, with 9 bases left between them. In germline, CDR1 is SQVTM, CDR2 ANQGSEA. The CDR3 is made up of 13 amino acids. The CDR3 sequence: CSVGKGLNTEAFF. The CDR3 nucleotides read TGCAGCGTTGGTAAGGGGTTGAACACTGAAGCTTTCTTT.